The source of this TCR beta chain is a study of blood T cell repertoires in COVID-19 (dated by TCRdb to the early 2020s). The study in broad terms: The collaborator samples originated in the United States, Italy and Spain and spanned the acute and convalescent phases of COVID-19. The material from the prospective study consisted of cDNA or gDNA derived from T cells, B-cell-depleted T cells, or PBMCs. The dataset comprised deeply sampled blood TCRbeta repertoires from subjects exposed to, actively infected with, or recovered from COVID-19. The repertoires were released in a freely available public database intended as a resource for research on the immune response to SARS-CoV-2. The samples were drawn from two sources: the first 160 participants of the ongoing ImmuneRACE study, and 1,254 subjects contributed by 6 global collaborators. The sample metadata nearly always contained a de-identified subject ID, COVID-19 status, age in years and sex. Where HLA class I and class II types were available, the types were taken from metadata supplied by the sample provider, not from assay-based typing. What the work shows at the level of the full study, not this receptor alone: How much clinical and demographic metadata was included differed by source and by participant, and the metadata was provided uncurated.

The collaborating institutions used their own protocols to collect whole blood in K2EDTA tubes. For TCRbeta analysis, collaborator samples were shipped as frozen whole blood, as isolated PBMCs, or as DNA extracted from either sample type. The immunoSEQ Assay, a bias-controlled multiplex PCR, was used to amplify TCRbeta CDR3 regions from genomic DNA. The original pipeline was this. The number of nucleated cells in each sample was estimated from the amplification of reference gene primers within the assay. To quantify the absolute abundance of each unique TCRbeta CDR3 rearrangement, sequence reads were collapsed and filtered. For each sample, productive Simpson clonality was calculated as the square root of Simpson's diversity index over productive rearrangements. Entries here come from immuneACCESS through TCRdb and include only in-frame sequences with V and J called. Some clones fail to appear in such tables; in the studies checked, an unresolved V gene covers under half of the shortfall, and the cause of the remainder is unknown. V, J and clone size are taken as reported in that table, and D and trimming were inferred from the DNA itself. Here the sample has about 140,000 clones; more than 65% occur a single time. Together, the top ten hold around 9.6% of the sample.

Comment on this clone: Its antigen remains undetermined. Base qualities are missing; no much larger clone stands one base away.

Per the germline V gene, MNHEY is the CDR1 and SVGEGT is the CDR2. Trimming takes 5 bases off V and 5 bases off J; junction bases not matched to a gene: 4. The CDR3 starts with the cysteine, ends with the phenylalanine, and has 14 residues. The sequence is cut down to CDR3 DNA, 42 bases in frame from base 1. Sequencing input: peripheral blood. Rearrangement joined TRBV6-2 or TRBV6-3 to TRBJ1-4; 8 central bases correspond to TRBD1. This clonotype originated in a man in his 60s with active or convalescent COVID-19. The bases read TGTGCCAGCAGTAGACAGGGGATAAATGAAAAACTGTTTTTT. This translates into CASSRQGINEKLFF.